This T cell receptor beta chain emerged from a study of shared clonotypes between healthy human individuals. Study context: Donors, aged 18 to 49, were two women and a few men.

This CDR3 has 14 residues. Trimming shortened V by 0 bases and J by 7 bases, and 12 bases separated the two germline ends. The germline gives CDR1 SGHTA, CDR2 FQGNSA. General observations from the study: Clonotype sharing across donors was expected to vary with sequencing depth.

Method: immunoSEQ multiplex PCR; TCRdb's copy keeps in-frame clones and lacks some. The table has about 480,000 clones, 70% to 80% seen once. Comments on this clone: The antigen is unknown.

The chain uses TRBV7-2 and TRBJ1-2; TRBD1 is a possible D gene (6 bases). The sequence was obtained from a middle-aged woman in good health. Some clones in this sample may be carry-over from other donors' samples. Sequences were obtained from PBMCs. The CDR3 coding sequence is TGTGCCAGCAGCTTAGCGGGGGGCGCTTTTGGCTACACCTTC. This gives the protein CASSLAGGAFGYTF.